These 25 T cell receptor beta chains share one sample of origin, sequenced in a study of blood T cell repertoires in COVID-19. TCRdb keeps only in-frame clones here, not all; method: immunoSEQ multiplex PCR. The sample holds 300,000 to 450,000 clones, about 90% seen once. Sequenced input: peripheral blood. The receptors here all came from a woman younger than 45 with COVID-19, enrolled during active disease.

This clone was seen just once. The V gene is TRBV10-3, the J gene TRBJ2-7, with D perhaps TRBD2 (5 bases). Trimming took 10 bases from V and 4 from J, leaving 11 bases between them. Germline V gene data show CDR1 as ENHRY and CDR2 as SYGVKD. The CDR3 loop spans 11 amino acids. CDR3 region: CATSDFYEQYF. CDR3 sequence (DNA): TGTGCCACCTCGGACTTTTACGAGCAGTACTTC.

This sequence joins TRBV28 and TRBJ2-1; unclear D gene. The length of the CDR3 is 12 residues. Germline V gene sequence: CDR1 MDHEN, CDR2 SYDVKM. V was pared by 3 bases and J by 2 bases, with 2 bases between. The CDR3 DNA reads TGTGCCAGCAGTTTCACCTACAATGAGCAGTTCTTC. Translated: CASSFTYNEQFF.

The chain couples TRBV29-1 to TRBJ2-1, with TRBD2 matching 8 bases. The V and J ends lost 6 bases and 5 bases, in that order; junction bases with no gene match: 9. From germline, CDR1 is SQVTM and CDR2 ANQGSEA. The CDR3 consists of 14 residues. CDR3 loop: CSVKQAGVDNEQFF. CDR3 nucleotides: TGCAGCGTGAAGCAAGCGGGAGTAGACAATGAGCAGTTCTTC.

The gene calls are TRBV6-5 and TRBJ1-1; D unresolved. Per germline, CDR1 MNHEY and CDR2 SVGAGI. The CDR3 totals 16 residues. V lost 2 bases and J lost 1, with 14 bases in between. CDR3 bases: TGTGCCAGCAGTTACAGTCCCCGCGCAGGGAACACTGAAGCTTTCTTT. This translates into CASSYSPRAGNTEAFF.

This chain joins TRBV11-2 and TRBJ1-1, with D hard to call. The CDR3 loop spans 13 amino acids. The germline gives CDR1 SGHAT, CDR2 FQNNGV. Deletions cut 5 bases from V and 3 bases from J, with 10 bases between. CDR3 residues: CASSASGYTEAFF. CDR3 bases: TGTGCCAGCAGCGCAAGCGGGTACACTGAAGCTTTCTTT.

This chain links TRBV24-1 with TRBJ2-2; 7 positions match TRBD2. Germline values: CDR1 KGHDR, CDR2 SFDVKD. CDR3 length equals 16 residues. Losses at the gene ends were 0 bases for V and 7 bases for J; bases not matched to a gene: 7. This CDR3 is CATSDLGLGSGGELFF. The CDR3, as DNA: TGTGCCACCAGTGATTTGGGACTAGGGAGCGGCGGGGAGCTGTTTTTT.

The chain joins TRBV6-5 to TRBJ2-7; TRBD2 aligns across 8 bases. The germline CDR1 and CDR2 sequences are MNHEY and SVGAGI. The CDR3 totals 15 residues. With 2 bases clipped from V and 2 bases from J, the junction kept 5 bases outside the gene matches. CDR3 in amino acids: CASSYRTSWTYEQYF. The CDR3 bases are TGTGCCAGCAGTTACCGGACTAGCTGGACCTACGAGCAGTACTTC.

This chain uses TRBV7-9 with TRBJ1-2, with TRBD1 matching 8 bases. Germline V gene lookup returns CDR1 SEHNR and CDR2 FQNEAQ (reference sequence). This CDR3 region has 15 residues. V trimming: 5 bases; J trimming: 2 bases; junction bases outside the gene matches: 7. The CDR3 region is CASSLGTGLNYGYTF. The CDR3 DNA reads TGTGCCAGCAGCCTCGGGACAGGCTTGAACTATGGCTACACCTTC.

The chain is built from TRBV30 and TRBJ2-3; D may be TRBD2 (6 bases). This CDR3 is built from 14 residues. The V end was cut by 0 bases, the J end by 0 bases, with 7 bases between. Looked up from germline, CDR1 is GTSNPN and CDR2 is SVGIG (reference sequence). The CDR3 region is CAWSVLASTDTQYF. The CDR3 bases are TGTGCCTGGAGTGTACTAGCTAGCACAGATACGCAGTATTTT.

Comments on this clone: This same CDR3 is encoded by further DNA sequences in the sample. The chain has TRBV9 and TRBJ1-4; D uncertain. Germline assignment: CDR1 SGDLS and CDR2 YYNGEE. CDR3 length equals 14 residues. Trimming took off 1 base at V and 4 bases at J, with 8 bases between the two ends. The CDR3 spells CASSVSSVNEKLFF. CDR3 in DNA: TGTGCCAGCAGCGTAAGCTCGGTTAATGAAAAACTGTTTTTT.

This chain connects TRBV28 to TRBJ1-4, with D perhaps matching TRBD1 (5 bases). CDR1 and CDR2 (germline): MDHEN, SYDVKM. Between the trimmed V and J ends, which lost 5 bases and 8 bases, there was a span of 15 bases. The CDR3 length is 14 residues. In nucleotides, the CDR3 is TGTGCCAGCAGTCTGGGGGGGGGAAGCGAAAAACTGTTTTTT. It encodes CASSLGGGSEKLFF.

This chain joins TRBV10-3 and TRBJ1-1; 7 positions agree with TRBD1. The J segment lost 2 bases and the V segment lost 11 bases, leaving 5 bases of the junction unmatched. This CDR3 is 12 amino acids long. Germline CDR1 reads ENHRY; CDR2 reads SYGVKD. CDR3 bases: TGTGCCGGACAGGTGGGAAACACTGAAGCTTTCTTT. Its translation is CAGQVGNTEAFF.

This clone was recorded once. This chain links TRBV24-1 with TRBJ2-6; D call uncertain. This CDR3 comprises 14 residues. The V end lost 9 bases, the J end lost 4 bases, and 12 bases lay between the germline ends. Germline V CDR1 and CDR2: KGHDR, SFDVKD. The DNA for the CDR3 is TGTGCCACCTATCTCGGGTCCGGGGCCAACGTCCTGACTTTC. Amino acid sequence: CATYLGSGANVLTF.

The V call is TRBV5-1, the J call TRBJ1-2; 9 nucleotides match TRBD1. J was trimmed by 0 bases and V by 0 bases; bases with no gene match: 3. Germline V gene lookup returns CDR1 SGHRS and CDR2 YFSETQ. CDR3 length equals 16 residues. The CDR3 spells CASSLGTGVSNYGYTF. CDR3 nucleotides: TGCGCCAGCAGCTTGGGGACAGGGGTATCTAACTATGGCTACACCTTC. The full variable domain, completed using reference TRBV5-1 and TRBJ1-2, is KAGVTQTPRYLIKTRGQQVTLSCSPISGHRSVSWYQQTPGQGLQFLFEYFSETQRNKGNFPGRFSGRQFSNSRSEMNVSTLELGDSALYLCASSLGTGVSNYGYTFGSGTRLTVV.

The rearrangement joins TRBV9 to TRBJ2-2; unclear D gene. CDR3 length: 16 amino acids. V lost 0 bases to trimming and J lost 2 bases, with 11 bases between them. Per the germline V gene, CDR1 is SGDLS and CDR2 is YYNGEE. The CDR3 loop is CASSVVAQSNTGELFF. CDR3 nucleotide sequence: TGTGCCAGCAGCGTAGTCGCACAGAGCAACACCGGGGAGCTGTTTTTT.

Here the CDR3 DNA reads TGTGCCTGGAACCCCGACAGGGGCACTGAAGCTTTCTTT. Protein product: CAWNPDRGTEAFF. The chain employs TRBV30 and TRBJ1-1; 8 bases map to TRBD1. CDR3 length equals 13 residues. V gave up 4 bases and J gave up 4 bases; unmatched junction bases: 5. CDR1 and CDR2 (germline): GTSNPN, SVGIG (reference sequence).

The chain employs TRBV5-5 and TRBJ1-1, with TRBD1 matching 7 bases. The CDR3 consists of 14 residues. Germline loops: CDR1 SGHKS, CDR2 YYEKEE (reference sequence). V lost 0 bases, J lost 1 base, and 0 bases stayed unmatched. This chain's CDR3 is CASSLAGGNTEAFF. The CDR3 DNA reads as TGTGCCAGCAGCTTGGCAGGGGGGAACACTGAAGCTTTCTTT. Filled out from reference TRBV5-5 and TRBJ1-1, the complete variable domain reads DAGVTQSPTHLIKTRGQQVTLRCSPISGHKSVSWYQQVLGQGPQFIFQYYEKEERGRGNFPDRFSARQFPNYSSELNVNALLLGDSALYLCASSLAGGNTEAFFGQGTRLTVV.

The chain has TRBV7-9 and TRBJ1-1, with D perhaps matching TRBD1 (6 bases). There are 13 residues in the CDR3. The germline gives CDR1 SEHNR, CDR2 FQNEAQ (reference sequence). Trimming stripped 4 bases from V and 5 bases from J, with 11 bases between. DNA for the CDR3: TGTGCCAGCAGCTCCACAAGGGGGACTGAAGCTTTCTTT. Encoded protein: CASSSTRGTEAFF.

The chain carries TRBV6-2 or TRBV6-3 and TRBJ1-2; D not certain. Germline V CDR1 and CDR2: MNHEY, SVGEGT. The CDR3 is 16 amino acids. Trimming shortened V by 6 bases and J by 1 base, and 18 bases separated the two germline ends. CDR3 in amino acids: CASSSRLKILNYGYTF. CDR3 nucleotides: TGTGCCAGCAGCAGTAGATTGAAGATACTTAACTATGGCTACACCTTC.

This chain joins TRBV27 and TRBJ2-1, with D unclear. The V gene lost 5 bases and the J gene lost 4 bases, with 6 bases spanning the gap. This CDR3 spans 12 amino acids. The germline V gene encodes CDR1 MNHEY and CDR2 SMNVEV (reference sequence). In DNA form, the CDR3 reads TGTGCCAGCAGTCGAGGATACAATGAGCAGTTCTTC. This translates into CASSRGYNEQFF.

The genes are TRBV25-1 and TRBJ2-7; a weak D match, TRBD1 (5 bases). V shed 2 bases and J shed 2 bases, with 7 bases lying between them. The CDR3 has 13 amino acids. Germline-derived CDR1 and CDR2 are MGHDK and SYGVNS. CDR3 sequence reads: CASSEDRTYEQYF. Here the CDR3 DNA reads TGTGCCAGCAGTGAAGACAGAACCTACGAGCAGTACTTC.

This clone came up once. The rearrangement joins TRBV9 to TRBJ2-3; 8 bases map to TRBD2. Germline assignment: CDR1 SGDLS and CDR2 YYNGEE. The CDR3 spans 15 residues. V shed 4 bases and J 7 bases; nucleotides not matched to a gene: 11. The CDR3 nucleotides read TGTGCCAGCAGCCCCTATCCGGGAGGGACATATACGCAGTATTTT. Its protein is CASSPYPGGTYTQYF.

This clone was counted once. The chain employs TRBV25-1 and TRBJ2-5; 11 bases are a match to TRBD1. Looked up from germline, CDR1 is MGHDK and CDR2 is SYGVNS. V lost 6 bases and J lost 4; bases outside the gene matches: 13. This CDR3 is built from 17 residues. The CDR3 sequence is CASSDPEAGTGGETQYF. DNA for the CDR3: TGTGCCAGCAGCGACCCCGAGGCCGGGACAGGGGGAGAGACCCAGTACTTC.

This rearrangement joins TRBV30 to TRBJ2-2; D may be TRBD2 (6 bases). This CDR3 has 13 residues. With 2 bases removed from V and 3 bases from J, the gap between germline ends came to 7 bases. Germline V gene lookup returns CDR1 GTSNPN and CDR2 SVGIG (reference sequence). The DNA for the CDR3 is TGTGCCTGGAGTCGGGACTACACCGGGGAGCTGTTTTTT. Protein sequence: CAWSRDYTGELFF.

The chain carries TRBV10-3 and TRBJ1-5, with TRBD1 matching 11 bases. CDR1 and CDR2 (germline): ENHRY, SYGVKD. This CDR3 is 14 amino acids long. V was clipped by 9 bases and J by 7 bases; unmatched bases: 8. CDR3 in DNA: TGTGCCATTTCTCCCGGGACAGGGGGGCAGCCCCAGCATTTT. Translated: CAISPGTGGQPQHF.